Each of the 22 T cell receptor beta chains below was sequenced from the same sample in a study of blood T cell repertoires in COVID-19 (dated by TCRdb to 2020 to 2021). Library construction relied on the immunoSEQ multiplex PCR assay. Sourced from immuneACCESS, this table was stored by TCRdb with only in-frame sequences that have V and J called. A share of the clones is absent; for the studies checked, an unresolved V gene accounts for under half, and the remainder has no known explanation. The sample table shows roughly 300,000 clones, and about 90% are seen once. Approximately 8% of the sample is in the top ten clones. The specimen was peripheral blood. The receptors derive from a woman aged 45 to 65 who had recovered from COVID-19.

The chain couples TRBV7-8 to TRBJ2-5; 8 nucleotides match TRBD2. The CDR3 covers 13 residues. The V gene end was trimmed by 2 bases and the J gene end by 9 bases; junction bases not matched to a gene: 5. Germline values: CDR1 SGHVS, CDR2 FQNEAQ. In DNA, the CDR3 is TGTGCCAGCAGCTTAATGCGGGAGGATTCCCAGTACTTC. This sequence encodes CASSLMREDSQYF.

Here the CDR3 reads CAGGGTQRRQPQHF. Here the CDR3 DNA reads TGTGCCGGGGGAGGGACTCAAAGGCGTCAGCCCCAGCATTTT. This chain joins TRBV19 and TRBJ1-5, with TRBD1 as a possible D gene (5 bases). CDR1 LNHDA and CDR2 SQIVND come from the germline V gene (reference sequence). V was clipped by 11 bases and J by 6 bases, with 20 bases between them. The CDR3 runs 14 residues. The variable domain in full, completed from reference TRBV19 and TRBJ1-5, reads DGGITQSPKYLFRKEGQNVTLSCEQNLNHDAMYWYRQDPGQGLRLIYYSQIVNDFQKGDIAEGYSVSREKKESFPLTVTSAQKNPTAFYLCAGGGTQRRQPQHFGDGTRLSIL.

This clone was seen once. The rearrangement links TRBV7-2 to TRBJ2-7; 9 bases match TRBD2. The V segment lost 1 base and the J segment 4 bases; nucleotides outside the gene matches: 2. The CDR3 loop spans 14 amino acids. The germline CDR1 and CDR2 sequences are SGHTA and FQGNSA. DNA for the CDR3: TGTGCCAGCAGCTTAGGCGGGAGGGAGTACGAGCAGTACTTC. This encodes CASSLGGREYEQYF.

This rearrangement joins TRBV2 to TRBJ2-3, with TRBD1 matching over 12 bases. After removal of 5 bases from V and 6 bases from J, the junction contained 6 bases not matched to a gene. The CDR3 consists of 15 residues. Per germline, CDR1 SNHLY and CDR2 FYNNEI. The CDR3 protein is CASSYRDRGRDTQYF. CDR3 coding DNA: TGTGCCAGCAGTTACCGGGACAGGGGGCGCGATACGCAGTATTTT. Looking up the rest from reference TRBV2 and TRBJ2-3 gives the full variable domain: EPEVTQTPSHQVTQMGQEVILRCVPISNHLYFYWYRQILGQKVEFLVSFYNNEISEKSEIFDDQFSVERPDGSNFTLKIRSTKLEDSAMYFCASSYRDRGRDTQYFGPGTRLTVL.

The chain couples TRBV4-3 to TRBJ2-2; no clear D. This CDR3 comprises 13 residues. The V end lost 4 bases, the J end lost 4 bases, and 7 bases lay between the germline ends. Germline values: CDR1 LGHNA, CDR2 YSLEER. CDR3: CASSPLGTGELFF. The CDR3 DNA reads TGCGCCAGCAGCCCCCTAGGCACCGGGGAGCTGTTTTTT.

This chain connects TRBV7-9 to TRBJ1-1, with D possibly TRBD1 on 5 matching bases. Trimming removed 2 bases at V and 6 bases at J, with 19 bases between. Germline V gene data show CDR1 as SEHNR and CDR2 as FQNEAQ (reference sequence). The CDR3 spans 16 residues. The CDR3 DNA follows: TGTGCCAGCAGCTTACAGGGACTCGGTAGAGTAGCTGAAGCTTTCTTT. Amino acid sequence: CASSLQGLGRVAEAFF.

This clone appeared a few times. This chain connects TRBV27 to TRBJ1-2, with 7 bases matching TRBD1. The CDR3 has 16 residues. In germline, CDR1 is MNHEY, CDR2 SMNVEV (reference sequence). Unmatched junction bases numbered 10, after V lost 4 bases and J lost 2 bases. The CDR3 DNA follows: TGTGCCAGCAGTTCACCGCGGGGACAGCGCAACTATGGCTACACCTTC. Residues: CASSSPRGQRNYGYTF.

The chain combines TRBV28 with TRBJ2-3; D unresolved. CDR3 length: 12 residues. The germline V and J ends were trimmed by 5 bases and 10 bases, with 13 bases remaining between them. CDR1 is MDHEN and CDR2 is SYDVKM in the germline V gene. CDR3 in amino acids: CASSPYQSAQYF. CDR3 nucleotides: TGTGCCAGCAGTCCCTACCAATCGGCGCAGTATTTT.

V gene TRBV4-3 combines with J gene TRBJ1-1; TRBD1 might be the D (5 bases). Deletions cut 1 base from V and 2 bases from J, with 8 bases between. The CDR3 spans 14 residues. Germline loops: CDR1 LGHNA, CDR2 YSLEER. In DNA, the CDR3 is TGCGCCAGCAGCCAAGGGACACCCAACACTGAAGCTTTCTTT. It translates to CASSQGTPNTEAFF.

A single count supports this clone. The V and J genes are TRBV7-3 and TRBJ2-1; 9 bases are shared with TRBD1. V shed 1 base and J 6 bases; nucleotides not matched to a gene: 7. Germline assignment: CDR1 SGHTA and CDR2 FQGTGA. The CDR3 is 16 amino acids. The CDR3 DNA is TGTGCCAGCAGCTTAAGTGGACAGGGGTCCCTCAATGAGCAGTTCTTC. This codes for CASSLSGQGSLNEQFF.

The chain is built from TRBV6-2 or TRBV6-3 and TRBJ2-1; D is perhaps TRBD2 (5 bases). V lost 6 bases and J lost 9, with 15 bases in between. This CDR3 contains 13 residues. Per the germline V gene, CDR1 is MNHEY and CDR2 is SVGEGT. Written as DNA, the CDR3 is TGTGCCAGCAGCGGACGGGAACAAGGTGAGCAGTTCTTC. The encoded protein is CASSGREQGEQFF.

The rearrangement links TRBV19 to TRBJ2-5, with a tentative D call TRBD1 (5 bases). V lost 6 bases and J lost 1, with 12 bases in between. Germline V gives CDR1 LNHDA, CDR2 SQIVND (reference sequence). The length of the CDR3 is 14 residues. In DNA form, the CDR3 reads TGTGCCAGTAGGTTGTCAGGGCCCCAAGAGACCCAGTACTTC. Protein sequence: CASRLSGPQETQYF.

The CDR3 loop is CASWTGGHEQYF. The CDR3 DNA reads TGTGCCAGCTGGACAGGGGGCCATGAGCAGTACTTC. V and J are TRBV11-2 and TRBJ2-7, with 11 bases identical to TRBD1. V was clipped by 8 bases and J by 7 bases; unmatched bases: 4. The CDR3 spans 12 residues. The germline V gene has CDR1 SGHAT and CDR2 FQNNGV. Supplemented by reference TRBV11-2 and TRBJ2-7, the full variable domain reads EAGVAQSPRYKIIEKRQSVAFWCNPISGHATLYWYQQILGQGPKLLIQFQNNGVVDDSQLPKDRFSAERLKGVDSTLKIQPAKLEDSAVYLCASWTGGHEQYFGPGTRLTVT.

This sequence joins TRBV10-3 and TRBJ1-1; 7 positions agree with TRBD1. Per germline, CDR1 ENHRY and CDR2 SYGVKD. V gave up 4 bases and J gave up 1 base; unmatched junction bases: 6. The CDR3 runs to 15 residues. CDR3 sequence reads: CAISVGGQPNTEAFF. CDR3 sequence (DNA): TGTGCCATCAGTGTGGGGGGACAGCCGAACACTGAAGCTTTCTTT.

V gene TRBV28 combines with J gene TRBJ2-7; TRBD1 agrees at 11 bases. Trimming took 5 bases from V and 1 from J; bases not matched to a gene: 4. CDR1 and CDR2 (germline): MDHEN, SYDVKM. This CDR3 is built from 15 residues. The DNA of the CDR3 is TGTGCCAGCAGTCCCTGGGACAGGGGGTCCTACGAGCAGTACTTC. This sequence encodes CASSPWDRGSYEQYF.

The chain carries TRBV20-1 and TRBJ1-1, with D unresolved. CDR3 length: 11 amino acids. Between the trimmed V and J ends, which lost 2 bases and 3 bases, there was a span of 4 bases. Per germline, CDR1 DFQATT and CDR2 SNEGSKA (reference sequence). For the CDR3, the DNA is TGCAGTGCTAGACGGGACACTGAAGCTTTCTTT. Protein sequence: CSARRDTEAFF.

This chain uses TRBV6-1 with TRBJ2-7; the match to TRBD2 covers 8 bases. The CDR3 totals 15 residues. J lost 2 bases, V lost 1 base, and 4 bases had no gene match. From germline, CDR1 is MNHNS and CDR2 SASEGT. The CDR3 coding sequence is TGTGCCAGCAGTGAAGTCGGGGGGGCAACCTACGAGCAGTACTTC. Amino acid sequence: CASSEVGGATYEQYF.

V is TRBV27 and J is TRBJ2-2; TRBD2 aligns across 13 bases. V shed 6 bases and J 1 base; nucleotides not matched to a gene: 11. Per germline, CDR1 MNHEY and CDR2 SMNVEV (reference sequence). There are 19 residues in the CDR3. The CDR3: CASSKTRLAGGQNTGELFF. In DNA, the CDR3 is TGTGCCAGCAGCAAAACCAGACTAGCGGGAGGTCAGAACACCGGGGAGCTGTTTTTT.

The J gene is TRBJ2-1, the V gene TRBV29-1; perhaps TRBD2 as D (5 bases). The V and J ends lost 8 bases and 0 bases respectively, with 8 bases between them. CDR3 length equals 12 residues. CDR1 and CDR2 (germline): SQVTM, ANQGSEA. The CDR3 loop is CSTGNSYNEQFF. The CDR3 DNA reads TGCAGCACCGGGAACTCCTACAATGAGCAGTTCTTC.

The chain joins TRBV5-1 to TRBJ1-1; D may be TRBD1 (5 bases). This CDR3 region has 14 residues. The V end was cut by 4 bases, the J end by 1 base, with 11 bases between. CDR1 SGHRS and CDR2 YFSETQ come from the germline V gene. The CDR3 DNA reads TGCGCCAGCAGCCGCCGACAGTCGAACACTGAAGCTTTCTTT. It translates to CASSRRQSNTEAFF.

This clone has only a few counts. CDR3 nucleotides: TGTGCCAGTAGCCGACAGGGTCGGATGAACACTGAAGCTTTCTTT. Translation: CASSRQGRMNTEAFF. The chain carries TRBV19 and TRBJ1-1, with 7 bases aligning to TRBD1. The CDR3 length is 15 residues. J was trimmed by 0 bases and V by 6 bases; bases with no gene match: 7. CDR1 LNHDA and CDR2 SQIVND come from the germline V gene (reference sequence).

The V and J genes are TRBV11-2 and TRBJ2-1; D gene uncertain. This CDR3 has 13 residues. Germline assignment: CDR1 SGHAT and CDR2 FQNNGV. The germline V and J ends were trimmed by 0 bases and 9 bases, with 9 bases remaining between them. The DNA for the CDR3 is TGTGCCAGCAGCTTAGAGGTGTCCGGTGAGCAGTTCTTC. It codes for CASSLEVSGEQFF. Variable domain in full (rest from reference TRBV11-2 and TRBJ2-1): EAGVAQSPRYKIIEKRQSVAFWCNPISGHATLYWYQQILGQGPKLLIQFQNNGVVDDSQLPKDRFSAERLKGVDSTLKIQPAKLEDSAVYLCASSLEVSGEQFFGPGTRLTVL.